Listed here are 5 T cell receptor beta chains from one sample, sequenced in a study of blood T cells in healthy people across ages. With a J-beta primer mix and a sample-barcoded 5' primer, a second PCR ran roughly 6 to 12 cycles. MiXCR, applied by TCRdb to the 5' RACE reads, yields one record per CDR3 protein. Here the sample spans some 750,000 distinct CDR3 sequences, about a fifth being singletons. Sample: blood. All receptors come from a man between 65 and 85 years old in good health.

This clonotype was detected a few times. The chain uses TRBV12-3 or TRBV12-4 and TRBJ2-3; D is unclear. Trimming cost V 4 bases and J 1 base, with 15 bases left between them. The CDR3 length is 16 residues. CDR3: CASSSGDAPRTDTQYF. The CDR3 bases are TGTGCCAGCAGTTCAGGAGACGCGCCGCGCACAGATACGCAGTATTTT.

This clonotype was seen at least ten times. This sequence joins TRBV7-9 and TRBJ2-5; D remains unclear. The tail of the sequence fits TRBJ2-7 better, so the J call may be wrong. Germline assignment: CDR1 SEHNR and CDR2 FQNEAQ (reference sequence). CDR3 length: 12 amino acids. The CDR3 is CASSFSNYEQYF. For the CDR3, the DNA is TGTGCCAGCAGCTTTTCGAACTACGAGCAGTACTTC.

This sequence joins TRBV4-1 and TRBJ1-2; 9 bases are shared with TRBD1. Germline V gives CDR1 MGHRA, CDR2 YSYEKL. The trim removed 0 bases at V and 5 bases at J, leaving 4 bases unmatched. The length of the CDR3 is 15 residues. CDR3 nucleotide sequence: TGCGCCAGCAGCCAAGACCGGGACAGGGCTTATGGCTACACCTTC. Translated: CASSQDRDRAYGYTF.

This clonotype was counted ten times or more. V usage is TRBV9 and J usage is TRBJ2-3; maybe TRBD1 (5 bases). The CDR3 is 14 residues long. Germline assignment: CDR1 SGDLS and CDR2 YYNGEE. V was shortened by 4 bases and J by 2 bases, with 11 bases between the two germline ends. CDR3 nucleotides: TGTGCCAGCAGCACTACAGGCCCCACAGATACGCAGTATTTT. Protein: CASSTTGPTDTQYF.

This clonotype was counted only a few times. Here the CDR3 DNA reads TGTGCCAGCAGCCTAGGAGGGGGTAGCGGTCTGAACTATGGCTACACCTTC. Protein sequence: CASSLGGGSGLNYGYTF. The chain has TRBV7-9 and TRBJ1-2, with D tentatively TRBD1 (6 bases). CDR3 size: 17 residues. Per germline, CDR1 SEHNR and CDR2 FQNEAQ (reference sequence). Deletions cut 5 bases from V and 2 bases from J, with 21 bases between.